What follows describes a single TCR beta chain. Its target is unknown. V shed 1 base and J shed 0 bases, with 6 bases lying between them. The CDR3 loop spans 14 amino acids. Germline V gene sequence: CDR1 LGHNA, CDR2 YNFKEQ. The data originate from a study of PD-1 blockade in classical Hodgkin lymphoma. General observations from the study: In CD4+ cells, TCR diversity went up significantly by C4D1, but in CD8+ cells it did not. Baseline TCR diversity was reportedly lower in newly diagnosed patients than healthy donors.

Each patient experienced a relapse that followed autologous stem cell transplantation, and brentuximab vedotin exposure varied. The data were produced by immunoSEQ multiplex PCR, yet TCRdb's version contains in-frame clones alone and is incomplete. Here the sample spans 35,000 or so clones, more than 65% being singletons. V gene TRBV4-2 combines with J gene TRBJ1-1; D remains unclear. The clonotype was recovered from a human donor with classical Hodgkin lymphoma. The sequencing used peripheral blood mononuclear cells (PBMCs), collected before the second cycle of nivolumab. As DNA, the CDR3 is TGTGCCAGCAGCCAAGCCTACATGAACACTGAAGCTTTCTTT. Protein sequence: CASSQAYMNTEAFF.